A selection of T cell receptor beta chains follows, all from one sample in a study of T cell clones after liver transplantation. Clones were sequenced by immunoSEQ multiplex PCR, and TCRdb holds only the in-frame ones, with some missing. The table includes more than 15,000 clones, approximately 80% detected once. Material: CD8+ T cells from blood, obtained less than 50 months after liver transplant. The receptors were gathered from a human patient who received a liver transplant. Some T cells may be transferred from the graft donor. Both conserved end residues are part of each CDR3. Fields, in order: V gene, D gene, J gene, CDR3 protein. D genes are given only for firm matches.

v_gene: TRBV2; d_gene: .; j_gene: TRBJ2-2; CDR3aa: CASTGNTGELFF
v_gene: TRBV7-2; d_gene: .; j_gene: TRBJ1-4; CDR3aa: CASSRAWSPAGEKLFF
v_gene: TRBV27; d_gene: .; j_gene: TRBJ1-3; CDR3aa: CASSYGQPSSGNTIYF
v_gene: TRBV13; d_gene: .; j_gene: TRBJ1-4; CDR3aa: CASSAKGGEKLFF
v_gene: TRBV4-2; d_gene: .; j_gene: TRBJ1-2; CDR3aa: CASSHRASTNYGYTF
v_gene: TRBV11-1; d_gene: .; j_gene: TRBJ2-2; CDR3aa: CASSLDRELFF
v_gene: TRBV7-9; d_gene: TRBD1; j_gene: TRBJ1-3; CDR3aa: CASRNSQGENTIYF
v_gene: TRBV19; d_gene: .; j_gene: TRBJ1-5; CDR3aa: CASSIYRANQPQHF
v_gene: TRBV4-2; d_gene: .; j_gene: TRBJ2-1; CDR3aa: CASSQDNEQFF
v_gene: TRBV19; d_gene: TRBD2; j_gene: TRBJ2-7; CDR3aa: CASSIFSGSSYEQYF
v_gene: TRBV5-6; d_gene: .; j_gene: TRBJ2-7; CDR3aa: CASSLVGGTEQYF
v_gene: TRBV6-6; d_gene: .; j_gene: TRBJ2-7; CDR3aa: CASRYGDGTYEQYF
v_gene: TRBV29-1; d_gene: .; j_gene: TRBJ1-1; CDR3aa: CSVELAEAFF
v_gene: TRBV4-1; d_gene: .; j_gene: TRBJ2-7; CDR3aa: CASSPRWSSYEQYF
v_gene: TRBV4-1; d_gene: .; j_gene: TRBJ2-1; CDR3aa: CASSQDSRVFGGEQFF
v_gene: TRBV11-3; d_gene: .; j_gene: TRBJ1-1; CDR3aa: CASSLGGGDEAFF
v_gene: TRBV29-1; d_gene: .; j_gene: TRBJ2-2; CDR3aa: CSLKGELFF
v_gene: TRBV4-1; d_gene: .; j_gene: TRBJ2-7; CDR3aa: CASSQEWHTSYEQYF
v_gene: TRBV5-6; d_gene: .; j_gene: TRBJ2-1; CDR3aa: CASSFGTPNEQFF
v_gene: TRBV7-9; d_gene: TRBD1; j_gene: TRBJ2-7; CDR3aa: CASSFGTGVEQYF
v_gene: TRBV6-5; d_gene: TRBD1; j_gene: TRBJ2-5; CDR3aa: CASSYAGGIETQYF
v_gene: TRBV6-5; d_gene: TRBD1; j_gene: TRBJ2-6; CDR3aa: CASSFGQAGANVLTF
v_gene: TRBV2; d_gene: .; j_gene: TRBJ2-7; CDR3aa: CASSSNYEQYF
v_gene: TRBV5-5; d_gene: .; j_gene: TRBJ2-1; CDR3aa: CASSGGVWSYNEQFF
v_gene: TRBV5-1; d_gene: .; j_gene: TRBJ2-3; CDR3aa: CASSLNSYTDTQYF
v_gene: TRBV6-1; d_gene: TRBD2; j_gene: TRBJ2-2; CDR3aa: CASSASGETGELFF
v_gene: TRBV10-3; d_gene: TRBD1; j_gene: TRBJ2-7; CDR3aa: CAISTGTGYYEQYF
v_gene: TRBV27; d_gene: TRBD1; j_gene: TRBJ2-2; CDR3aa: CASWEEQGANTGELFF
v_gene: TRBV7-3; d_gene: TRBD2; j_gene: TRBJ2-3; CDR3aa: CASSFAGGISSTDTQYF